The 17 T cell receptor beta chains below come from one sample, sequenced in a study of cytomegalovirus exposure and HLA in healthy donors. The PCR employed 60 Vbeta primers together with 13 Jbeta primers. Clones were read by immunoSEQ multiplex PCR, and TCRdb kept only the in-frame ones, dropping some. The sample consists of 150,000 to 180,000 clones, about 80% of them appearing once. The specimen was PBMCs. These receptors were taken from a middle-aged woman in good health and CMV-seronegative.

The rearrangement uses TRBV5-8 and TRBJ2-5; 7 bases fit TRBD2. The CDR3 runs 16 residues. J lost 3 bases, V lost 1 base, and 9 bases had no gene match. Germline lookup yields CDR1 SGHTS and CDR2 YDEGEE. The CDR3 region has the DNA TGTGCCAGCAGCTTGATGGGGAGGGACCCAGAAGAGACCCAGTACTTC. As protein: CASSLMGRDPEETQYF.

The chain combines TRBV6-5 with TRBJ2-7, with TRBD2 identical over 7 bases. This CDR3 contains 13 residues. Germline V gives CDR1 MNHEY, CDR2 SVGAGI. Trimming removed 5 bases from V and 4 bases from J; junction bases left unmatched: 5. DNA of the CDR3: TGTGCCAGCAGTCGCCCGGGGGGTTACGAGCAGTACTTC. This encodes CASSRPGGYEQYF.

V is TRBV30 and J is TRBJ1-4, with 7 bases matching TRBD1. The CDR3 sequence is 14 residues long. V lost 3 bases to trimming and J lost 3 bases; unmatched junction nucleotides: 4. Germline values: CDR1 GTSNPN, CDR2 SVGIG (reference sequence). The CDR3 nucleotides are TGTGCCTGGAGGGGCGGGACAGCTAATGAAAAACTGTTTTTT. Its protein product is CAWRGGTANEKLFF.

This clone occurred once. The CDR3 loop reads CAWSQGQGNGYTF. Written as DNA, the CDR3 is TGTGCCTGGAGTCAAGGACAGGGGAATGGCTACACCTTC. This sequence joins TRBV30 and TRBJ1-2, with TRBD1 identical over 9 bases. Germline V lookup: CDR1 GTSNPN, CDR2 SVGIG (reference sequence). The trim removed 2 bases at V and 6 bases at J, leaving 4 bases unmatched. The CDR3 contains 13 residues.

This sequence joins TRBV11-3 and TRBJ1-1, with 9 nucleotides matching TRBD1. Germline V gives CDR1 SGHNT, CDR2 YENEEA. The CDR3 length is 14 residues. J was trimmed by 5 bases and V by 5 bases; bases with no gene match: 6. In DNA, the CDR3 is TGTGCCAGCAGCGGCCGACAGGGGGGAACTGAAGCTTTCTTT. Its translation: CASSGRQGGTEAFF.

This clone was observed a handful of times. The V gene is TRBV2, the J gene TRBJ2-2; 15 nucleotides align to TRBD2. The CDR3 contains 18 residues. V lost 6 bases and J lost 4; bases outside the gene matches: 9. The germline gives CDR1 SNHLY, CDR2 FYNNEI. In DNA form, the CDR3 reads TGTGCCAGCAGGGGGGGACTAGCGGGAGGCCGGGGCACCGGGGAGCTGTTTTTT. Residues: CASRGGLAGGRGTGELFF.

This chain connects TRBV7-9 to TRBJ1-6; TRBD1 aligns across 9 bases. CDR1 and CDR2 from the germline V gene are SEHNR and FQNEAQ (reference sequence). V gave up 5 bases and J gave up 9 bases; unmatched junction bases: 8. The CDR3 is made up of 15 amino acids. CDR3 in amino acids: CASSENRGLGSPLHF. DNA for the CDR3: TGTGCCAGCAGCGAAAACAGGGGGCTCGGTTCACCCCTCCACTTT.

V and J are TRBV21-1 and TRBJ1-6. TRBV21-1 is a pseudogene. This CDR3 is 18 amino acids long. The CDR3 loop reads CASSKFGGYSSYNSPLHF. CDR3 DNA: TGTGCCAGCAGCAAATTCGGGGGTTACAGCTCCTATAATTCACCCCTCCACTTT.

This chain connects TRBV6-4 to TRBJ2-2; D possibly corresponds to TRBD2 (6 bases). Between the trimmed V and J ends, which lost 6 bases and 4 bases, there was a span of 12 bases. Germline assignment: CDR1 MRHNA and CDR2 SNTAGT. The CDR3 length is 14 residues. CDR3 DNA: TGTGCCAGCAGCAGCCTCGGGGGCACCGGGGAGCTGTTTTTT. This gives the protein CASSSLGGTGELFF.

The CDR3 spells CASSAGNQPQHF. The CDR3 nucleotides read TGTGCCAGCAGTGCCGGGAATCAGCCCCAGCATTTT. The chain carries TRBV2 and TRBJ1-5, with D uncertain. V lost 4 bases and J lost 4, with 5 bases in between. The CDR3 extends over 12 amino acids. CDR1 is SNHLY, CDR2 FYNNEI, per germline.

The J gene is TRBJ1-5, the V gene TRBV15; no clear D. V lost 0 bases and J 6 bases, leaving 12 bases between the germline ends. Germline values: CDR1 LNHNV, CDR2 YYDKDF (reference sequence). The length of the CDR3 is 15 residues. CDR3 nucleotides: TGTGCCACCAGCAGAGAACGGCCCTGGAGTCAGCCCCAGCATTTT. Amino acid sequence: CATSRERPWSQPQHF. The variable domain in full, with the rest retrieved from reference TRBV15 and TRBJ1-5, is DAMVIQNPRYQVTQFGKPVTLSCSQTLNHNVMYWYQQKSSQAPKLLFHYYDKDFNNEADTPDNFQSRRPNTSFCFLDIRSPGLGDTAMYLCATSRERPWSQPQHFGDGTRLSIL.

This chain connects TRBV5-5 to TRBJ2-5; D perhaps matches TRBD2 (5 bases). The V gene lost 3 bases and the J gene lost 5 bases, with 11 bases spanning the gap. Germline V gene lookup returns CDR1 SGHKS and CDR2 YYEKEE (reference sequence). The CDR3 runs to 13 residues. CDR3 in amino acids: CASSWGVGETQYF. CDR3 coding DNA: TGTGCCAGCAGCTGGGGAGTGGGGGAGACCCAGTACTTC.

The gene calls are TRBV5-1 and TRBJ2-7; 7 bases line up with TRBD1. The V gene end was trimmed by 5 bases and the J gene end by 7 bases; junction bases not matched to a gene: 9. This CDR3 contains 13 residues. Germline V gene data show CDR1 as SGHRS and CDR2 as YFSETQ. The CDR3 region is CASSRNTGVEQYF. The CDR3 coding sequence is TGCGCCAGCAGTCGAAACACAGGGGTTGAGCAGTACTTC. Supplemented by reference TRBV5-1 and TRBJ2-7, the full variable domain reads KAGVTQTPRYLIKTRGQQVTLSCSPISGHRSVSWYQQTPGQGLQFLFEYFSETQRNKGNFPGRFSGRQFSNSRSEMNVSTLELGDSALYLCASSRNTGVEQYFGPGTRLTVT.

CDR3 coding DNA: TGCGCCAGCAGCGCCTCAGGCTCCAACACTGAAGCTTTCTTT. Residues: CASSASGSNTEAFF. V usage is TRBV5-1 and J usage is TRBJ1-1; D not resolved. V lost 4 bases and J lost 2, with 12 bases in between. Germline V gives CDR1 SGHRS, CDR2 YFSETQ. This CDR3 is built from 14 residues. Together with reference TRBV5-1 and TRBJ1-1, the CDR3 gives the full variable domain: KAGVTQTPRYLIKTRGQQVTLSCSPISGHRSVSWYQQTPGQGLQFLFEYFSETQRNKGNFPGRFSGRQFSNSRSEMNVSTLELGDSALYLCASSASGSNTEAFFGQGTRLTVV.

The chain carries TRBV10-3 and TRBJ2-1; 10 nucleotides line up with TRBD2. The ends lost 7 bases at V and 8 bases at J; junction bases unmatched: 14. Germline V gene data show CDR1 as ENHRY and CDR2 as SYGVKD. This CDR3 has 16 residues. In nucleotides, the CDR3 is TGTGCCATCAAGCCGGGACTAGCGAGCTCCGGCTATGAGCAGTTCTTC. This codes for CAIKPGLASSGYEQFF.

This sequence joins TRBV19 and TRBJ2-2; 10 bases are shared with TRBD1. There are 16 residues in the CDR3. From germline, CDR1 is LNHDA and CDR2 SQIVND (reference sequence). J gave up 7 bases and V 7 bases, and 12 bases lay outside the gene matches. The CDR3 sequence: CASKGSGTGESGELFF. The CDR3 nucleotides read TGTGCCAGTAAGGGATCCGGGACAGGGGAAAGCGGGGAGCTGTTTTTT.

The rearrangement uses TRBV27 and TRBJ1-5; perhaps TRBD1 as D (6 bases). The ends were cut back, 5 bases at V and 3 bases at J, with 20 bases in the middle. Germline CDR1 is MNHEY and CDR2 is SMNVEV (reference sequence). The CDR3 covers 17 residues. The CDR3 loop is CASSPLGGEGVNQPQHF. The CDR3 nucleotides are TGTGCCAGCAGTCCCCTGGGGGGGGAGGGGGTCAATCAGCCCCAGCATTTT.